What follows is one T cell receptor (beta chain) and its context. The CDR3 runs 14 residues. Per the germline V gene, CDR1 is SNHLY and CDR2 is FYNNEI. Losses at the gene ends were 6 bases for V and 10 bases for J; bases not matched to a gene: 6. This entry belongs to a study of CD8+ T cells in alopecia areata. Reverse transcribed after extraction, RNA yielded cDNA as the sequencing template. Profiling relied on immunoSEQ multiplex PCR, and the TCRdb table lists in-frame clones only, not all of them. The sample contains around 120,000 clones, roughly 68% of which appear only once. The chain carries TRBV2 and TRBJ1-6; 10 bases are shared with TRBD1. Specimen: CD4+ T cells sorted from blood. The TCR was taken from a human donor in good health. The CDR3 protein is CASRDRGSGSPLHF. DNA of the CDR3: TGTGCCAGCAGGGACAGGGGGAGCGGATCACCCCTCCACTTT.